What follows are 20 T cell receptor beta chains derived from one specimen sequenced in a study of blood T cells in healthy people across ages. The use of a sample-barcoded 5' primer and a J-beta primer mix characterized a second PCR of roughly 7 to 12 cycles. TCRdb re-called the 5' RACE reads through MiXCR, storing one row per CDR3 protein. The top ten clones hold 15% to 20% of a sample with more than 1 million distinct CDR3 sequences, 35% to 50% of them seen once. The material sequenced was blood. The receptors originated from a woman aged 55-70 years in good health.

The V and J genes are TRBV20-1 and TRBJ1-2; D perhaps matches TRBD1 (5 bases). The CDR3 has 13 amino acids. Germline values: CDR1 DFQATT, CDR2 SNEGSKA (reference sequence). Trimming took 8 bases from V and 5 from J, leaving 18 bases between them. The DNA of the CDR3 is TGCAGTTCCCAACCCCCCAGGGCATATGGCTACACCTTC. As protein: CSSQPPRAYGYTF.

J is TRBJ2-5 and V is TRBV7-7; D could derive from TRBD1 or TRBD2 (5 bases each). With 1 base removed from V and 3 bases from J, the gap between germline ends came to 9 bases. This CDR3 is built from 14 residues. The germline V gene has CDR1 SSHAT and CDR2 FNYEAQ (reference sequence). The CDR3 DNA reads TGTGCCAGCAGCTTAGGGGGACCCGAAGAGACCCAGTACTTC. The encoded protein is CASSLGGPEETQYF.

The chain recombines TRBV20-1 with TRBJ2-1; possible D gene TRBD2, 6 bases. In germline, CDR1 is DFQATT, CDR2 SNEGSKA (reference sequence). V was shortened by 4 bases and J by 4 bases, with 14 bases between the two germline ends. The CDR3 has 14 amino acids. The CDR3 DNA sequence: TGCAGTGCTAACCCGTTAGGACTATACAATGAGCAGTTCTTC. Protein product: CSANPLGLYNEQFF.

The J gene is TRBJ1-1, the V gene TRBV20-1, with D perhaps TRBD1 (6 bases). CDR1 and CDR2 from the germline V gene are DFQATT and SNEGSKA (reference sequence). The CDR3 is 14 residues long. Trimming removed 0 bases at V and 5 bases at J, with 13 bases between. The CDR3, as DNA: TGCAGTGCTAGAGATACAGGGTGGCGAACTGAAGCTTTCTTT. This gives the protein CSARDTGWRTEAFF.

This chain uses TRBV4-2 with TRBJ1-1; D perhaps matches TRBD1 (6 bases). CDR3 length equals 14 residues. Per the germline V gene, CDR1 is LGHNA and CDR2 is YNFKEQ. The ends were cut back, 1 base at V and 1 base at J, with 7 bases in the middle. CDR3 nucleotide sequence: TGTGCCAGCAGCCAAGGACAGGCGAACACTGAAGCTTTCTTT. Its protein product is CASSQGQANTEAFF.

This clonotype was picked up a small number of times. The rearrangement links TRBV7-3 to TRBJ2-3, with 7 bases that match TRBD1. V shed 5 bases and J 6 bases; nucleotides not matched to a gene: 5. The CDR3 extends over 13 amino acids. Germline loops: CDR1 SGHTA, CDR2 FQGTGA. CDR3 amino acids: CASSLQGFDTQYF. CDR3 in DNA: TGTGCCAGCAGCCTACAGGGGTTTGATACGCAGTATTTT.

The CDR3 reads CAISDVGGGPGNEQYF. In DNA, the CDR3 is TGTGCCATCAGTGATGTTGGGGGAGGGCCAGGCAATGAGCAGTACTTC. J is TRBJ2-7 and V is TRBV10-3, with 7 bases that match TRBD2. Germline V lookup: CDR1 ENHRY, CDR2 SYGVKD. The CDR3 runs 16 residues. V trimming: 3 bases; J trimming: 7 bases; junction bases outside the gene matches: 15.

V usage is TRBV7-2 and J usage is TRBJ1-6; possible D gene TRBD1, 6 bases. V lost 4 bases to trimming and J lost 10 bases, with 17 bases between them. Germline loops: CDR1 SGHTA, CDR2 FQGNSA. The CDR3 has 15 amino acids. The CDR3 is CASSYDGGGGSPLHF. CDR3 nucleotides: TGTGCCAGCAGCTACGATGGAGGGGGTGGGTCACCCCTCCACTTT.

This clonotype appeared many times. In DNA form, the CDR3 reads TGTGCCAGCAGCCTGCGAGGGACTGAAGCTTTCTTT. Its protein is CASSLRGTEAFF. The J gene is TRBJ1-1, the V gene TRBV27; D uncertain. The CDR3 is 12 residues long. Germline V lookup: CDR1 MNHEY, CDR2 SMNVEV (reference sequence). Between the trimmed V and J ends, which lost 6 bases and 5 bases, there was a span of 10 bases.

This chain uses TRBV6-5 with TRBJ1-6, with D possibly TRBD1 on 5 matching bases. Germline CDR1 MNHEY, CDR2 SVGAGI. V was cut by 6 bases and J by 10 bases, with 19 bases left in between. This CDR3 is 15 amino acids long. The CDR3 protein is CASRDSGLRASPLHF. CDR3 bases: TGTGCCAGCAGGGACTCGGGACTAAGGGCGTCACCCCTCCACTTT.

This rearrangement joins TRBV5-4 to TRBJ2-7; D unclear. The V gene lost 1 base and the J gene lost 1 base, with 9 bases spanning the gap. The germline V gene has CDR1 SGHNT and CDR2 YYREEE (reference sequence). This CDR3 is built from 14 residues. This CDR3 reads CASSLPHSSYEQYF. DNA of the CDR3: TGTGCCAGCAGCTTGCCCCACTCTTCCTACGAGCAGTACTTC.

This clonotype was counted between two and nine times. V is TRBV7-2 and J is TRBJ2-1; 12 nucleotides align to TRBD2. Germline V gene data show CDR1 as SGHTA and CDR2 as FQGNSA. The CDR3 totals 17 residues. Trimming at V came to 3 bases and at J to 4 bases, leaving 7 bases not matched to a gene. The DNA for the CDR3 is TGTGCCAGCAGCTTTACCGGAGGACTAGCGGGATACAATGAGCAGTTCTTC. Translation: CASSFTGGLAGYNEQFF.

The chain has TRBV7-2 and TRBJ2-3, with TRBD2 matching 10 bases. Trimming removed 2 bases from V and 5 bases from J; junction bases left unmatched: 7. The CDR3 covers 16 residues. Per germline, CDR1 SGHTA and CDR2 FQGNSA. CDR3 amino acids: CASSLSSGGSIDTQYF. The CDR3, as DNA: TGTGCCAGCAGCTTATCTAGCGGGGGTTCGATAGATACGCAGTATTTT.

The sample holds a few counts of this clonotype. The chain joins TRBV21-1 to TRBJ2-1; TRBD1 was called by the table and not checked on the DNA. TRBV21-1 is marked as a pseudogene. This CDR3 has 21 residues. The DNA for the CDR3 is TGTGCCAGCAGCAAAGTAGGTTCTGCAGGGGGCGGGAAAATGGACTACAATGAGCAGTTCTTC. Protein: CASSKVGSAGGGKMDYNEQFF.

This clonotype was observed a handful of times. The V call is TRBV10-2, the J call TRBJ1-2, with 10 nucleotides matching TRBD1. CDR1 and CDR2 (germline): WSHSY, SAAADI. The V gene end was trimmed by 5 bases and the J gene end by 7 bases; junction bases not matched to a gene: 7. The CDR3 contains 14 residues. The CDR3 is CASSPGTGVGGYTF. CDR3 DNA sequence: TGCGCCAGCAGTCCCGGGACAGGGGTGGGTGGCTACACCTTC.

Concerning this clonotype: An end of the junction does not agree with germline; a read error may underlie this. CDR3 in amino acids: CCVEVSLLGTGSSYEQYF. DNA for the CDR3: TGCTGCGTTGAAGTATCTTTATTAGGGACAGGAAGCTCCTACGAGCAGTACTTC. The rearrangement joins TRBV29-1 to TRBJ2-7, with TRBD1 identical over 8 bases. This CDR3 contains 18 residues. CDR1 and CDR2 from the germline V gene are SQVTM and ANQGSEA.

This CDR3 reads CSARDPSGRADPTDTQYF. The CDR3 bases are TGCAGTGCTAGAGACCCAAGCGGGAGGGCCGATCCCACAGATACGCAGTATTTT. The V and J genes are TRBV20-1 and TRBJ2-3; 10 bases are a match to TRBD2. The CDR3 runs 18 residues. CDR1 DFQATT and CDR2 SNEGSKA come from the germline V gene (reference sequence). V lost 0 bases and J lost 2; bases outside the gene matches: 11.

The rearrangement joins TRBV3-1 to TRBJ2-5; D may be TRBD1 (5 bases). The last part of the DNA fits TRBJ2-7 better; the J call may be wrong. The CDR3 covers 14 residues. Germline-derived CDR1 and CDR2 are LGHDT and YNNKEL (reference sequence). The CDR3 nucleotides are TGTGCCAGCAGCCAAGCCTGGACACCATACGAGCAGTACTTC. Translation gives CASSQAWTPYEQYF.

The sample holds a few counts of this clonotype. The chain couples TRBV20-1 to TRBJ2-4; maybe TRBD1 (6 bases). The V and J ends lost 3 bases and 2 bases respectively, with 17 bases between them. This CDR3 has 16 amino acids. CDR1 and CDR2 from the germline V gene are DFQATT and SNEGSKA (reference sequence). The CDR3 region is CSARAGQGRSKNIQYF. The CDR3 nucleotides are TGCAGTGCTAGGGCAGGGCAGGGGCGGTCCAAAAACATTCAGTACTTC.

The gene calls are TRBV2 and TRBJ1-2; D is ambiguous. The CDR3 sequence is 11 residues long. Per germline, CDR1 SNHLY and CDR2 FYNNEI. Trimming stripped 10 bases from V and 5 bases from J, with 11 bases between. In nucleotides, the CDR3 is TGTGCCACCTACACAAGTTATGGCTACACCTTC. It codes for CATYTSYGYTF. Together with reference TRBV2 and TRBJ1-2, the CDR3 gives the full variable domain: EPEVTQTPSHQVTQMGQEVILRCVPISNHLYFYWYRQILGQKVEFLVSFYNNEISEKSEIFDDQFSVERPDGSNFTLKIRSTKLEDSAMYFCATYTSYGYTFGSGTRLTVV.